This T cell receptor (beta chain) was recorded in a study of cytomegalovirus exposure and HLA in healthy donors. Clones were read by immunoSEQ multiplex PCR, and TCRdb kept only the in-frame ones, dropping some. The sample holds 140,000 or so clones, roughly 87% seen once. This sequence was found in a man between 18 and 35 years old in good health and CMV-seropositive. The sample taken for sequencing was PBMCs.

As DNA, the CDR3 is TGTGCCAGCAGTGTGGGACAGGGGACTGAAGCTTTCTTT. This gives the protein CASSVGQGTEAFF. The rearrangement joins TRBV6-1 to TRBJ1-1; 10 bases match TRBD1. The CDR3 length is 13 residues. V was clipped by 4 bases and J by 5 bases; unmatched bases: 1. Germline loops: CDR1 MNHNS, CDR2 SASEGT.